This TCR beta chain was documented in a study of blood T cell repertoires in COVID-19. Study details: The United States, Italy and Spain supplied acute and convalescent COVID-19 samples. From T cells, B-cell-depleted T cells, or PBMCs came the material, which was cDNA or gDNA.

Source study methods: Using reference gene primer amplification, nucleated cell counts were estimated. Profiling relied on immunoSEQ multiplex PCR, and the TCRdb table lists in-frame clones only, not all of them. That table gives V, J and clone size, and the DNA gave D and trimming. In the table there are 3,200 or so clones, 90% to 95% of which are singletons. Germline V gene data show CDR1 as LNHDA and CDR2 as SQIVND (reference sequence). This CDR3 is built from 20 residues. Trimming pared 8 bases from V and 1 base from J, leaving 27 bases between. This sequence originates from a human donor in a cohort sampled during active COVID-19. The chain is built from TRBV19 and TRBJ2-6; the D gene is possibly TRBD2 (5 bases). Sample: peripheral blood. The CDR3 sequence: CASGESGRYRYTSGANVLTF. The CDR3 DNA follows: TGTGCCAGTGGAGAATCGGGGAGATACCGCTACACATCTGGGGCCAACGTCCTGACTTTC.